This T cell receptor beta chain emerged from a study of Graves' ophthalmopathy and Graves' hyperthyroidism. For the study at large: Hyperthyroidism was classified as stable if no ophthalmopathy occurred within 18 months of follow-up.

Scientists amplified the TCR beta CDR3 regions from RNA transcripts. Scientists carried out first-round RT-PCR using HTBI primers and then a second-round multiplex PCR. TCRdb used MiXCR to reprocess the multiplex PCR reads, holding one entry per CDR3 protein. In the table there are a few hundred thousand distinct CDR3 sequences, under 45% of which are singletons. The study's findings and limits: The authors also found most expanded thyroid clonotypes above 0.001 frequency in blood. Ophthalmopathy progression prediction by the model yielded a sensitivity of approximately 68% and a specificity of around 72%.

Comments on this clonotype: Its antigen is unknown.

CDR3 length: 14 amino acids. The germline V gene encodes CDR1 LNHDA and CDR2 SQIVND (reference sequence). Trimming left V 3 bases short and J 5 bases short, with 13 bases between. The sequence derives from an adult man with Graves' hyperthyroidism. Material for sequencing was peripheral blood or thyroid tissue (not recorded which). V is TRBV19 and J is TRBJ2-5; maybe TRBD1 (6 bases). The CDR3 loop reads CASSIRTEEETQYF. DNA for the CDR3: TGTGCCAGTAGTATCCGGACAGAGGAGGAGACCCAGTACTTC.